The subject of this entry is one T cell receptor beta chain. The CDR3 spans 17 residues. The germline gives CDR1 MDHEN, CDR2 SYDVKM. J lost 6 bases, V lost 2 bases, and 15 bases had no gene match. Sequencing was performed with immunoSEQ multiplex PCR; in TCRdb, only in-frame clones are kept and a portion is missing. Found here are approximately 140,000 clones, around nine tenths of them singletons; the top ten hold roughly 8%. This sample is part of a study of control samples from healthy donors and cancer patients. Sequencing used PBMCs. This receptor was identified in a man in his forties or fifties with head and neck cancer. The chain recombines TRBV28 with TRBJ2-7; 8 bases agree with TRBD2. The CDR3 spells CASSLRQVTERGPEQYF. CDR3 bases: TGTGCCAGCAGTTTACGACAGGTTACCGAGCGGGGGCCCGAGCAGTACTTC.